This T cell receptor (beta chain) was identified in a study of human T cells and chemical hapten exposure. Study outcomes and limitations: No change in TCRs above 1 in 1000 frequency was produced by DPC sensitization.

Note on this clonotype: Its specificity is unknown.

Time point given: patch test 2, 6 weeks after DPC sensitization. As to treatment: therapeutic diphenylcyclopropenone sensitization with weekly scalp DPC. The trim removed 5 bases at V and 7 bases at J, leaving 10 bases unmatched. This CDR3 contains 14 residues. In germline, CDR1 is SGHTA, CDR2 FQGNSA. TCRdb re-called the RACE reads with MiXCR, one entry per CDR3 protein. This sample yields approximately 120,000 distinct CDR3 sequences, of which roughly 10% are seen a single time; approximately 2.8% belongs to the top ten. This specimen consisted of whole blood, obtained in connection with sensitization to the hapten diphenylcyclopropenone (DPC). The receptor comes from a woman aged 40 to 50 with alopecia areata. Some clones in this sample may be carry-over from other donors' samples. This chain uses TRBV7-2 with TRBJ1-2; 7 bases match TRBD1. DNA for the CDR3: TGTGCCAGCAGCGCACAACAGGGGATTAGTGGCTACACCTTC. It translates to CASSAQQGISGYTF.